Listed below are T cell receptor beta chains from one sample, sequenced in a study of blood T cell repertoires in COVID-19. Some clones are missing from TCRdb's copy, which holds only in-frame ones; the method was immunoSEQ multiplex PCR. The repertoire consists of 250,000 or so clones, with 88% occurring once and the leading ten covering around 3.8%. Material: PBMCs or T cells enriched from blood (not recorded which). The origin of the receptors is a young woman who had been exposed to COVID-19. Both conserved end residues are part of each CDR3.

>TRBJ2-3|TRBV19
CASSITGPSTDTQYF
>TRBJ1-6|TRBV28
CASSSDRSANSPLHF
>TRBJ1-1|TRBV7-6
CASSLEEFGTEAFF
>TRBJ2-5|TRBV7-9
CASSWETSVRGETQYF
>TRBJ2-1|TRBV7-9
CASSPTELEQFF
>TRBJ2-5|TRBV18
CASSPPSGRETQYF
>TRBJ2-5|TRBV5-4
CANSGLDQETQYF
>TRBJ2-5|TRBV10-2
CASSEWRAETQYF
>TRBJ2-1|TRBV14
CASSQLAGRVSEQFF
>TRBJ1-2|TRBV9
CASSVTGDVPLSDGYTF
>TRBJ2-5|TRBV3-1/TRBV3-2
CASSKNWTRGYQETQYF
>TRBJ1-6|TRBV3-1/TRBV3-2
CASSPFSFNSPLHF
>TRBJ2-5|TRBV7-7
CASNGPEETANEQETQYF
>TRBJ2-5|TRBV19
CASSKNYLGQETQYF
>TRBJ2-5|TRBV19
CASSIPTGQGETQYF
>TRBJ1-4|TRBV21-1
CASSKVYPRSRNEKLFF
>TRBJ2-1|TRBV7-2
CASSLVPGSYNEQFF
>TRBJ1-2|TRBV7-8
CASSLAGREDGYTF
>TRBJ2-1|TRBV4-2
CASSQVAGGPNGADEQFF
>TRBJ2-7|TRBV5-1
CASSFGQGEDEQYF
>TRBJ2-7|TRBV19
CASRVPLTSGSYEQYF
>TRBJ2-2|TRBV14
CASSQGLGEENTGELFF
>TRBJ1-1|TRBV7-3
CASKPDSLNTEAFF
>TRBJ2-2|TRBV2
CASSVTGTGGETGELFF
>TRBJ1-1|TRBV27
CASSWDRGTEAFF
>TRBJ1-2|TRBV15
CATSRVLAGQGYGYTF
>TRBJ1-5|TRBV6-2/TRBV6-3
CASSYDPKTGGAHQPQHF
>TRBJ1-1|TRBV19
CASSVDRGEAFF
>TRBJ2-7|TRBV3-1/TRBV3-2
CASSQGLAGSFEQYF
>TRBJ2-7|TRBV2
CASSGTGLYEQYF
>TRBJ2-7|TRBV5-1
CASSLIGQGVEQYF
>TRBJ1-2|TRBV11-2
CASSLIDGAYGYTF
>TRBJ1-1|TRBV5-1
CASSWGQPNTEAFF
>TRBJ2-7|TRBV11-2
CASSPIDYEQYF
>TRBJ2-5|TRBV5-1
CASSYSYQETQYF
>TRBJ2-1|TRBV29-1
CSVALTVKNDNEQFF
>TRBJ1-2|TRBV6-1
CASSEQGVADLLYGYTF
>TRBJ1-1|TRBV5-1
CASSFPDDTEAFF
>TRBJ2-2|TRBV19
CASSMWTGQTGELFF